Listed here are 2 T cell receptor beta chains from one sample, sequenced in a study of T cells in Graves' hyperthyroidism and ophthalmopathy. What was amplified from RNA transcripts were TCR beta CDR3 regions. The TCR CDR3 was amplified in a first-round RT-PCR using the HTBI primer set. TCRdb reprocessed the multiplex PCR reads with MiXCR, giving one entry per CDR3 protein. The table includes roughly 130,000 distinct CDR3 sequences, about 20% detected once. Sequencing was performed on blood. Receptor source: a woman in her 50s with Graves' hyperthyroidism that later progressed to Graves' ophthalmopathy.

This chain's CDR3 is CASSSLAGGVGEQYF. DNA of the CDR3: TGTGCCAGCAGTTCCCTAGCGGGGGGCGTCGGTGAGCAGTACTTC. The rearrangement joins TRBV28 to TRBJ2-7, with 11 bases that match TRBD2. The junction had 9 bases not matched to a gene; V was cut back by 4 bases and J by 7 bases. Germline V gene sequence: CDR1 MDHEN, CDR2 SYDVKM. CDR3 length equals 15 residues.

This clonotype turned up a few times. The chain combines TRBV6-6 with TRBJ1-5; D is undetermined. Germline values: CDR1 MNHNY, CDR2 SVGAGI (reference sequence). Trimming removed 1 base from V and 8 bases from J, with 9 bases in between. CDR3 length equals 13 residues. CDR3 amino acids: CASSYYEVEPQHF. CDR3 nucleotides: TGTGCCAGCAGTTACTATGAGGTCGAGCCCCAGCATTTT.